This T cell receptor (beta chain) was captured by sequencing in a study of blood T cell repertoires in COVID-19. CDR3 size: 14 residues. Per the germline V gene, CDR1 is SGDLS and CDR2 is YYNGEE. The germline V and J ends were trimmed by 1 base and 3 bases, with 8 bases remaining between them. TCRdb's table, derived via immunoSEQ multiplex PCR, lists solely in-frame clones and lacks some. The table has over 300,000 clones, around 89% seen once. This receptor was identified in a woman in her 30s with acute COVID-19. The sequencing sample was made of PBMCs or T cells enriched from blood (not recorded which). The chain combines TRBV9 with TRBJ1-5; D perhaps matches TRBD1 (5 bases). CDR3 protein: CASSVRGDNQPQHF. CDR3 sequence (DNA): TGTGCCAGCAGCGTACGGGGGGACAATCAGCCCCAGCATTTT.